Following are 14 T cell receptor beta chains from one sample sequenced in a study of T-cell reconstitution after alpha-beta-depleted transplantation in children. For TCRbeta, the library was prepared with unique molecular identifiers. TCRdb reprocessed the PCR reads via MiXCR and lists one record per CDR3 protein. The sample has fewer than 550,000 distinct CDR3 sequences, approximately 11% seen once; the top ten hold 4.5% to 7%. The sequenced sample was PBMCs from the stem cell graft donor, obtained from the stem cell graft. Every receptor here comes from a human donor who donated a stem cell graft to a child with acute myeloid leukemia.

V usage is TRBV7-6 and J usage is TRBJ1-4, with a tentative D call TRBD1 (5 bases). This CDR3 is 13 amino acids long. Per the germline V gene, CDR1 is SGHVS and CDR2 is FNYEAQ. V shed 5 bases and J shed 4 bases, with 8 bases lying between them. CDR3 DNA sequence: TGTGCCAGCAGCCCGGGACTTAATGAAAAACTGTTTTTT. It specifies CASSPGLNEKLFF.

The V call is TRBV20-1, the J call TRBJ1-5; 7 bases are shared with TRBD1. J gave up 7 bases and V 3 bases, and 9 bases lay outside the gene matches. CDR1 is DFQATT and CDR2 is SNEGSKA in the germline V gene (reference sequence). The CDR3 has 14 residues. CDR3 loop: CSARAGTVGQPQHF. The CDR3 DNA follows: TGCAGTGCTAGGGCCGGGACAGTCGGGCAGCCCCAGCATTTT.

This clonotype appeared many times. V is TRBV7-2 and J is TRBJ2-7, with no clear D. Germline lookup yields CDR1 SGHTA and CDR2 FQGNSA. V lost 4 bases to trimming and J lost 2 bases, with 6 bases between them. This CDR3 is built from 12 residues. The CDR3 nucleotides read TGTGCCAGCAGCTCTAACACCTACGAGCAGTACTTC. Amino acids: CASSSNTYEQYF.

There are a few counts of this clonotype. The chain couples TRBV29-1 to TRBJ2-3; D might be TRBD1 (6 bases). The CDR3 length is 10 residues. The germline V gene has CDR1 SQVTM and CDR2 ANQGSEA. With 6 bases removed from V and 9 bases from J, the gap between germline ends came to 10 bases. The CDR3 DNA reads TGCAGCGTAGGACAGCAGACGCAGTATTTT. Its translation: CSVGQQTQYF.

The V and J genes are TRBV6-2 or TRBV6-3 and TRBJ2-6; 8 bases fit TRBD1. Germline-derived CDR1 and CDR2 are MNHEY and SVGEGT. Losses at the gene ends were 6 bases for V and 2 bases for J; bases not matched to a gene: 6. There are 16 residues in the CDR3. Written as DNA, the CDR3 is TGTGCCAGCAGCAGGACAGGGCTGCCTGGGGCCAACGTCCTGACTTTC. Its translation is CASSRTGLPGANVLTF.

The chain uses TRBV5-1 and TRBJ1-2; a possible D gene is TRBD1 (5 bases). Looked up from germline, CDR1 is SGHRS and CDR2 is YFSETQ. The CDR3 extends over 17 amino acids. V lost 2 bases, J lost 2 bases, and 19 bases lay in between. This CDR3 reads CASSFGPRQKDNYGYTF. In nucleotides, the CDR3 is TGCGCCAGCAGCTTCGGTCCCCGACAGAAAGACAACTATGGCTACACCTTC.

The sample holds a few counts of this clonotype. V usage is TRBV3-1 and J usage is TRBJ2-4; 8 bases match TRBD1. Germline-derived CDR1 and CDR2 are LGHDT and YNNKEL (reference sequence). With V trimmed by 4 bases and J by 1 base, 12 bases remained unmatched. The CDR3 is 18 residues long. CDR3 bases: TGTGCCAGCAGCCGAAGACAGGGGTTAAGCTCGGCCAAAAACATTCAGTACTTC. It encodes CASSRRQGLSSAKNIQYF.

The genes are TRBV5-1 and TRBJ2-5; 7 bases agree with TRBD1. The CDR3 has 15 residues. The germline CDR1 and CDR2 sequences are SGHRS and YFSETQ. Trimming at V came to 4 bases and at J to 0 bases, leaving 6 bases not matched to a gene. The CDR3 coding sequence is TGCGCCAGCAGCGGGATACAGGGGTACCAAGAGACCCAGTACTTC. Translation gives CASSGIQGYQETQYF.

This clonotype appeared a few times. The chain couples TRBV12-3 or TRBV12-4 to TRBJ2-5; the match to TRBD1 covers 7 bases. Trimming removed 6 bases from V and 0 bases from J; junction bases left unmatched: 16. The CDR3 is 18 amino acids. The CDR3, as DNA: TGTGCCAGCAGCCCTACCGAGGGGGACAGAGCGTACCAAGAGACCCAGTACTTC. It specifies CASSPTEGDRAYQETQYF.

The V call is TRBV5-1, the J call TRBJ1-6; TRBD1 matches at 10 bases. V shed 5 bases and J 7 bases; nucleotides not matched to a gene: 6. Germline V CDR1 and CDR2: SGHRS, YFSETQ. CDR3 size: 15 residues. This CDR3 reads CASRDGQGDNSPLHF. CDR3 nucleotides: TGCGCCAGCAGAGACGGACAGGGGGACAATTCACCCCTCCACTTT.

This clonotype was seen more than once but under ten times. The chain uses TRBV29-1 and TRBJ1-2; D uncertain. Germline V CDR1 and CDR2: SQVTM, ANQGSEA. This CDR3 is built from 14 residues. Deletions cut 4 bases from V and 4 bases from J, with 16 bases between. The chain's CDR3 is CSVVGWEGSYGYTF. The CDR3 nucleotides read TGCAGCGTTGTGGGTTGGGAGGGATCCTATGGCTACACCTTC. The full variable domain, in which reference TRBV29-1 and TRBJ1-2 provide the parts outside the CDR3, is SAVISQKPSRDICQRGTSLTIQCQVDSQVTMMFWYRQQPGQSLTLIATANQGSEATYESGFVIDKFPISRPNLTFSTLTVSNMSPEDSSIYLCSVVGWEGSYGYTFGSGTRLTVV.

A word on this clonotype: A much larger clone is a single base away; this may be a read error. This rearrangement joins TRBV29-1 to TRBJ2-5; unclear D gene. Germline lookup yields CDR1 SQVTM and CDR2 ANQGSEA. The CDR3 sequence is 13 residues long. CDR3 sequence reads: CSVDSLSQEIQYF. CDR3 nucleotide sequence: TGCAGCGTTGACAGTCTATCCCAAGAGATCCAGTACTTC.

There are a few counts of this clonotype. The V gene is TRBV27, the J gene TRBJ1-2; no clear D gene. This CDR3 spans 15 amino acids. Germline CDR1 MNHEY, CDR2 SMNVEV (reference sequence). V was shortened by 4 bases and J by 8 bases, with 20 bases between the two germline ends. CDR3 in amino acids: CASSSSDGRLWGYTF. The CDR3 DNA is TGTGCCAGCAGTTCCTCTGACGGGCGTCTTTGGGGCTACACCTTC.

In its sample, this clonotype was seen a few times. The V gene is TRBV12-3 or TRBV12-4, the J gene TRBJ1-4; 8 nucleotides match TRBD1. V lost 3 bases, J lost 3 bases, and 9 bases stayed unmatched. The length of the CDR3 is 17 residues. The CDR3 DNA reads TGTGCCAGCAGTTTCGAACAGGGGGTTGAAGCTAATGAAAAACTGTTTTTT. Amino acid sequence: CASSFEQGVEANEKLFF.